One T cell receptor beta chain is described in this entry. No antigen is known for it. The record has no base qualities; no much larger clone is one base away. Library preparation used the immunoSEQ multiplex PCR assay. For the multiplex PCR, a mixture combining 60 forward primers for TCR Vbeta segments and 13 reverse primers for TCR Jbeta segments was used. The CDR3 region of rearranged TCR beta genes was amplified from genomic DNA by a multiplex PCR assay. On the Illumina HiSeq System, the amplified TCR beta libraries were sequenced as 87-base-pair reads. The study's own analysis went as follows. A later analysis counted around 72 million unique TCR beta chains across the approximately 700 repertoires, and 9 million to 14 million of these chains were shared by at least two donors. Raw reads were error-corrected and collapsed into unique sequences with a nearest-neighbor algorithm that merged closely related sequences to remove PCR and sequencing errors. Alignment of CDR3 sequences to IMGT reference sequences was used to assign V, D and J gene segments. Each retained sequence needed at least a six-nucleotide match to both a V gene segment and a J gene segment. Rearrangements were called productive when the CDR3 lacked stop codons and stayed in frame with V and J; all others were non-productive. Following IMGT convention, CDR3 was defined as the stretch from the second conserved V-encoded cysteine to the conserved J-encoded phenylalanine. The earlier analysis of approximately 500 of the donors excluded sequences that lacked an unambiguous match to a single V gene segment. An earlier analysis of fewer than 750 of the donors classified V segments as functional when productive rearrangements were above 56.7% and as segregating when the standard deviation between donors was above 5%. To diagnose cytomegalovirus status from the catalog of TCR beta chain sequences, a statistical classification framework was built. In a later analysis, V and J genes were assigned by comparing TCR nucleotide sequences against IMGT/GENE-DB human TR gene sequences. Using the TCRdist pipeline, a later analysis assigned CDR3 sequences along with most-parsimonious VDJ recombination scenarios. In a later analysis, every TCR beta chain was defined by the combination of its CDR3 amino acid sequence and its V-gene family, and reads without a unique V-gene family were dropped. To address suspected cross-contamination and a sequencing artifact, a later analysis removed over 500 highly shared, low-generation-probability nucleotide sequences. For each public chain, a later analysis derived a clonal expansion index from normalized ranks of inferred template counts within each repertoire. A later analysis computed generation probabilities with a VDJ recombination model fitted to out-of-frame rearrangements, and checked the results against IGoR. A later analysis scored TCR-TCR, TCR-HLA and TCR-CMV co-occurrence with hypergeometric tests, applying a repertoire-size bias correction to TCR pairs. In a later analysis, false discovery rates were estimated by permuting HLA or CMV assignments 20 times. In a later analysis, co-occurring TCRs were grouped using DBSCAN, with TCRdist sequence similarity added in when clustering inside HLA-allele-positive subsets. For co-occurrence clustering, repertoires with fewer than 30,000 or more than 120,000 public chains were excluded, along with roughly 5 repertoires with anomalous nucleotide sharing. The source is immuneACCESS, and TCRdb retained only in-frame sequences with V and J called. Part of the clones is not carried over; for the studies checked, unresolved V genes explain less than half of this, and the remainder is unexplained. The DNA gave D and trimming, while V, J and clone size come from that table. A total of under 200,000 clones appear in this sample, around 77% of them only once. About 1.9% of the sample is held by the ten biggest clonotypes.

The cohort consisted of 670 or so healthy bone marrow donors. At the time of sampling, every cohort member was nominally healthy, though immune exposures that went unrecorded were likely present. The donor was CMV seronegative and was included in the group of around 320 seronegative cohort members. A peripheral blood sample was provided by each donor, and peripheral blood mononuclear cells were used for TCR beta sequencing. The Qiagen DNeasy Blood Extraction Kit was used to extract genomic DNA from the blood cell samples. CDR1 is given as MNHEY and CDR2 as SVGAGI, both from the germline V gene. The V end loses 0 bases and the J end loses 9 bases, and a stretch of 9 bases separates them. The cysteine opens and the phenylalanine closes a CDR3 of 13 amino acids. The entry retains the CDR3 DNA only, 39 bases that are in frame from base 1. This sample is drawn from a study of cytomegalovirus exposure and HLA in healthy donors listed by TCRdb under 2017. About the study as a whole: In an earlier analysis of around 540 of the donors, under 300 Gb of sequence data and 90 million to 120 million unique TCR beta sequences from about 179 million T cells were reported. An early release that covered more than 550 HLA-typed donors contained approximately 300 gigabases of sequencing data and 80 million or so unique TCR sequences. Among the roughly 380 genotyped donors, approximately 82% belonged to the genetic ancestry cluster associated with self-reported Caucasian donors. The study was designed to test whether signatures of past pathogen exposure could be identified by cataloging public T cell receptors. Using immunosequencing, the study profiled T cell repertoires from about 620 subjects and related those repertoires to cytomegalovirus serostatus. Besides the first cohort of 666 subjects, a separate validation cohort made up of 120 different subjects was used. High-throughput TCR immunosequencing, statistical association of individual TCRs with disease status, and machine learning were combined to predict cytomegalovirus infection status. To study patterns of TCR occurrence, a later analysis re-analyzed previously published TCR beta repertoires from 700 or so donors and added high-resolution HLA genotyping. Rather than using new phenotypic data, the later analysis identified candidate immune exposures from TCR beta sequences and from how often those sequences occurred across donors. An earlier analysis of 500 to 750 of the donors applied high-throughput TCR beta sequencing to assess whether each TCR beta V gene segment acted as functional or pseudogenic. Donor age, sex, ethnicity and CMV serostatus were compiled alongside the repertoire data. Genome-wide SNP genotypes for about 55% of the roughly 670 donors were used in a later genetic analysis, which treated that subset as a discovery cohort. Every repertoire in the discovery cohort had been generated on one and the same sequencing platform. Both class I and class II loci were covered by HLA typing, at four-digit resolution. The number of typed donors differed by locus: 629-630 for A, B, C, DRB1 and DQB1; about 520 for DQA1; approximately 600 for DPA1; and some 430 for DPB1. Roughly five DR-DQ haplotypes were handled as single units for association and clustering, since linkage in the cohort was strong. Among approximately 370 genotyped donors of the cohort, an average of about 220,000 unique TCR beta nucleotide sequences was sequenced per donor, of which roughly 18% were non-productive.

Study-level results and caveats: A further reported finding was that TCR beta sequences accurately predicted the HLA-A and HLA-B alleles for most subjects in the first cohort. In an earlier analysis of 587 of the donors, most TCR beta V segments appeared in productive rearrangements about 87% or about 30% of the time, broadly matching IMGT annotations. According to a later analysis, parvovirus B19, influenza, CMV and Epstein-Barr virus appeared linked to several top co-occurrence clusters. The classifier was reported to diagnose cytomegalovirus status with high specificity and sensitivity in both the original cohort and the validation cohort. Correlated functional status among segregating V segments might be attributable to linkage disequilibrium, but an unknown experimental factor could not be ruled out. The 87-base-pair reads could not distinguish some IMGT-functional V segments, including TRBV6-2 and TRBV6-3, so those segments were excluded. Presence/absence analyses assumed roughly uniform sequencing depth across donors, an assumption that may not hold. In a later analysis, 16,951 TCR beta sequences were associated with specific HLA alleles at a false discovery rate of 0.05. V-gene and J-gene trimming of TCR beta chains was associated with a missense DCLRE1C variant in a later genetic analysis, and the association was replicated in an independent cohort. According to a later analysis, most CMV-associated TCR beta chains appeared to be HLA-restricted, and the HLA associations seemed to be driven largely by CMV exposure. Strong co-occurrence of HLA alleles, especially DR and DQ, made assigning TCR associations to individual alleles difficult. The authors suggested that the approach could potentially be extended to other disease states and immunological phenotypes. The sequencing pipeline was judged likely to have produced a cluster of highly shared sequence variants as a technical artifact. Only TCR beta chains were sequenced in this cohort, and the absence of alpha or paired-chain data limited detectable features. Seventeen rarely observed V segments, including chromosome 9 orphons, were excluded from the earlier analysis of 550 to 700 of the donors because counts were too low. In a later analysis, HLA-associated TCR beta chains were found to be more clonally expanded and to have lower generation probabilities than equally common non-associated chains. Three of the identified cytomegalovirus-associated TCR beta chains were confirmed in vitro to be specific for cytomegalovirus antigens. Across donors, most TCR sequences were observed very rarely, whereas some public TCRs were present in many individuals. Because HLA typing was missing for some donors at each locus, association tests included only the typed subset. In a later analysis, the rate of TCR association differed among HLA loci, with DRB1 alleles having the most associated TCRs and HLA-C alleles having the fewest. The only immune exposure information available for the cohort was CMV serostatus. A total of 164 TCR beta chains were listed by the study as associated with cytomegalovirus. Compared with the approximately 710-donor mean, donors in an Asian-associated ancestry cluster had fewer N-insertions in productive TCRs, according to a later genetic analysis.

Sequenced sample: PBMCs. The receptor chain draws on TRBV6-5 and TRBJ2-1; possibly the D gene is TRBD2, per 5 matching bases. The TCR comes from a man younger than 45 in good health and CMV-seronegative. The encoded CDR3 is CASSYSPGIEQFF. Here is the DNA: TGTGCCAGCAGTTACTCTCCCGGGATTGAGCAGTTCTTC.